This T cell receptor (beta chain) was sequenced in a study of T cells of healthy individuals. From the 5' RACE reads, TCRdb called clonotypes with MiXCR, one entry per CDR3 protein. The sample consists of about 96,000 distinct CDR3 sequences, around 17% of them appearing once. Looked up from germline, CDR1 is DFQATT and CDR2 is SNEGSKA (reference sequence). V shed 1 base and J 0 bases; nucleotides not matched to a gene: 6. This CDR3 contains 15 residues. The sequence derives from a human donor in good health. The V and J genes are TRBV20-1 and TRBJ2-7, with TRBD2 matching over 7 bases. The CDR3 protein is CSARVGSGSSYEQYF. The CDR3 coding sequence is TGCAGTGCTAGAGTTGGTAGCGGGTCCTCCTACGAGCAGTACTTC.